The entry that follows covers one TCR beta chain sequence. The entry originates in a study of blood T cell repertoires in COVID-19. Sequencing was performed with immunoSEQ multiplex PCR; in TCRdb, only in-frame clones are kept and a portion is missing. This table holds about 200,000 clones, less than 95% found once. The V end was cut by 1 base, the J end by 6 bases, with 6 bases between. Germline V lookup: CDR1 LGHDT, CDR2 YNNKEL (reference sequence). The length of the CDR3 is 13 residues. Sequenced input: peripheral blood. The receptor was derived from a man younger than 40 with COVID-19, enrolled during active disease. The V call is TRBV3-1 (or the pseudogene TRBV3-2), the J call TRBJ1-4; weak D call: TRBD1 (5 bases). CDR3 region: CASSQVTDEKLFF. The CDR3 nucleotides are TGTGCCAGCAGCCAAGTGACAGATGAAAAACTGTTTTTT.